Presented here are 24 T cell receptor beta chains from one specimen sequenced in a study of beta chain features in type 1 diabetes. Investigators reverse transcribed all isolated RNA, so they sequenced expressed TCRB transcripts. Produced via immunoSEQ multiplex PCR; TCRdb's table is partial and in-frame only. This sample has 390,000 or so clones, with around 13% found just once. Sequenced: naive CD4+ T cells from blood. These receptors came from a man under 40 in good health.

This clone turned up a few times. The genes are TRBV7-2 and TRBJ2-7; D may be TRBD1 or TRBD2 (6 bases each). The CDR3 runs to 15 residues. Trimming shortened V by 11 bases and J by 4 bases, and 24 bases separated the two germline ends. Germline values: CDR1 SGHTA, CDR2 FQGNSA. This CDR3 is CASREMGGFFYEQYF. The CDR3 nucleotides are TGTGCCTCCCGTGAGATGGGGGGCTTCTTTTACGAGCAGTACTTC.

A word on this clone: Other DNA sequences in this sample translate to the same CDR3. V usage is TRBV20-1 and J usage is TRBJ2-3; D call uncertain. Germline values: CDR1 DFQATT, CDR2 SNEGSKA (reference sequence). V lost 6 bases and J lost 1, with 5 bases in between. This CDR3 spans 11 amino acids. CDR3 nucleotides: TGCAGTGCCAAGGGCACAGATACGCAGTATTTT. As protein: CSAKGTDTQYF.

This clone appeared a few times. The gene calls are TRBV6-5 and TRBJ1-6; D call uncertain. The V gene lost 0 bases and the J gene lost 7 bases, with 7 bases spanning the gap. Germline V gene lookup returns CDR1 MNHEY and CDR2 SVGAGI. The CDR3 totals 14 residues. CDR3 sequence: CASSYSNRNSPLHF. The CDR3 DNA is TGTGCCAGCAGTTACTCGAATCGCAATTCACCCCTCCACTTT.

In the case of this clone: The sample contains more than one DNA sequence encoding this CDR3. The rearrangement uses TRBV6-5 and TRBJ1-2; 9 bases line up with TRBD1. This CDR3 has 12 amino acids. After removal of 5 bases from V and 8 bases from J, the junction contained 3 bases not matched to a gene. Germline V gene data show CDR1 as MNHEY and CDR2 as SVGAGI. The CDR3 sequence is CASSRTGDGYTF. As DNA, the CDR3 is TGTGCCAGCAGTAGGACAGGGGACGGCTACACCTTC.

This chain links TRBV29-1 with TRBJ2-3, with 7 nucleotides matching TRBD2. Germline lookup yields CDR1 SQVTM and CDR2 ANQGSEA. J gave up 5 bases and V 4 bases, and 15 bases lay outside the gene matches. The CDR3 has 16 amino acids. The CDR3 spells CSVAPRGSTLGDTQYF. DNA for the CDR3: TGCAGCGTTGCCCCTCGCGGGAGCACCCTGGGAGATACGCAGTATTTT.

Comments on this clone: A much bigger clone sits one base away, suggesting this may be a read error. The chain is built from TRBV6-1 and TRBJ2-3; D is unclear. CDR3 length: 12 amino acids. CDR1 and CDR2 from the germline V gene are MNHNS and SASEGT. V was shortened by 3 bases and J by 0 bases, with 1 base between the two germline ends. The CDR3 reads CASSDSTDTQYF. The CDR3 DNA is TGTGCCAGCAGTGATAGCACAGATACGCAGTATTTT.

V gene TRBV7-2 combines with J gene TRBJ2-5; no clear D. Trimming left V 5 bases short and J 1 base short, with 5 bases between. There are 12 residues in the CDR3. CDR1 and CDR2 from the germline V gene are SGHTA and FQGNSA. CDR3 sequence: CASSPVQETQYF. In nucleotides, the CDR3 is TGTGCCAGCAGCCCAGTCCAAGAGACCCAGTACTTC.

This clone was counted a few times. The genes are TRBV7-2 and TRBJ1-5; D is uncertain. This CDR3 spans 13 amino acids. V lost 4 bases, J lost 4 bases, and 8 bases lay in between. Per germline, CDR1 SGHTA and CDR2 FQGNSA. CDR3 sequence: CASSSRSNQPQHF. CDR3 DNA sequence: TGTGCCAGCAGCTCAAGGTCGAATCAGCCCCAGCATTTT.

The gene calls are TRBV2 and TRBJ2-7; the match to TRBD2 covers 8 bases. The V and J ends lost 8 bases and 2 bases, in that order; junction bases with no gene match: 5. There are 13 residues in the CDR3. Germline CDR1 is SNHLY and CDR2 is FYNNEI. CDR3 sequence: CASSRTSTYEQYV. CDR3 DNA sequence: TGTGCCAGCTCTAGGACTAGCACCTACGAGCAGTACGTC.

This clone appeared a few times. The chain links TRBV5-1 to TRBJ2-1; 10 positions match TRBD2. The length of the CDR3 is 15 residues. The V segment lost 4 bases and the J segment 3 bases; nucleotides outside the gene matches: 4. The germline CDR1 and CDR2 sequences are SGHRS and YFSETQ. CDR3 sequence (DNA): TGCGCCAGCAGCCCGGGACTAGCGAGCTACAATGAGCAGTTCTTC. It yields the protein CASSPGLASYNEQFF.

The chain carries TRBV9 and TRBJ2-5; 7 positions match TRBD2. Germline trimming cut 2 bases from V and 5 bases from J; bases unmatched to any gene: 9. Germline CDR1 and CDR2: SGDLS and YYNGEE. The CDR3 contains 15 residues. CDR3 nucleotides: TGTGCCAGCAGCGTCCCCTCCGCGGGAGTGGAGACCCAGTACTTC. It translates to CASSVPSAGVETQYF.

In its sample, this clone was seen a few times. The same CDR3 is also encoded by other DNA sequences in this sample. The rearrangement links TRBV20-1 to TRBJ1-1; D perhaps matches TRBD1 (6 bases). From germline, CDR1 is DFQATT and CDR2 SNEGSKA (reference sequence). The V end was cut by 6 bases, the J end by 6 bases, with 11 bases between. This CDR3 is 11 amino acids long. CDR3 in DNA: TGCAGTGCGAAGGGGGACTCTGAAGCTTTCTTT. It translates to CSAKGDSEAFF.

The V call is TRBV5-4, the J call TRBJ2-1; 10 bases match TRBD2. Germline values: CDR1 SGHNT, CDR2 YYREEE (reference sequence). V shed 3 bases, J shed 6 bases, and the junction held 6 bases outside the gene matches. The CDR3 covers 15 residues. The chain's CDR3 is CASSSQRGGFNEQFF. Written as DNA, the CDR3 is TGTGCCAGCAGCTCCCAGCGGGGGGGGTTCAATGAGCAGTTCTTC.

This sequence joins TRBV9 and TRBJ2-5; 9 bases map to TRBD1. Per germline, CDR1 SGDLS and CDR2 YYNGEE. After removal of 3 bases from V and 0 bases from J, the junction contained 9 bases not matched to a gene. The CDR3 is 17 residues long. The CDR3 DNA reads TGTGCCAGCAGCGGTTCCTACGGGACAGGGTACCAAGAGACCCAGTACTTC. This translates into CASSGSYGTGYQETQYF.

V gene TRBV30 combines with J gene TRBJ1-2, with 8 bases fitting TRBD1. Germline-derived CDR1 and CDR2 are GTSNPN and SVGIG (reference sequence). This CDR3 region has 12 residues. After removal of 5 bases from V and 7 bases from J, the junction contained 6 bases not matched to a gene. In nucleotides, the CDR3 is TGTGCCTGGCACACAGGGGGTGGTGGCTACACCTTC. Translated: CAWHTGGGGYTF.

The table lists this clone with a few counts. The chain couples TRBV9 to TRBJ1-4, with TRBD1 as a possible D gene (5 bases). Trimming cost V 3 bases and J 5 bases, with 14 bases left between them. Germline CDR1 reads SGDLS; CDR2 reads YYNGEE. The CDR3 totals 15 residues. In DNA form, the CDR3 reads TGTGCCAGCAGCGGGAGGGACTCGCCGAATGAAAAACTGTTTTTT. Amino acids: CASSGRDSPNEKLFF.

The CDR3 DNA sequence: TGTGCCAGCAGCCCCAGCGGGGGAAGCACAGATACGCAGTATTTT. This gives the protein CASSPSGGSTDTQYF. The rearrangement links TRBV5-4 to TRBJ2-3, with 8 positions matching TRBD2. CDR1 and CDR2 (germline): SGHNT, YYREEE (reference sequence). The CDR3 extends over 15 amino acids. The ends lost 4 bases at V and 0 bases at J; junction bases unmatched: 4. Using reference TRBV5-4 and TRBJ2-3 for the parts outside the CDR3, the full variable domain is ETGVTQSPTHLIKTRGQQVTLRCSSQSGHNTVSWYQQALGQGPQFIFQYYREEENGRGNFPPRFSGLQFPNYSSELNVNALELDDSALYLCASSPSGGSTDTQYFGPGTRLTVL.

This clone came up a few times. The genes are TRBV29-1 and TRBJ2-1; D tentatively fits TRBD1 or TRBD2 (6 bases each). Trimming pared 4 bases from V and 1 base from J, leaving 11 bases between. CDR1 is SQVTM and CDR2 is ANQGSEA in the germline V gene. The CDR3 spans 14 residues. The CDR3 sequence: CSVGKGGSYNEQFF. CDR3 sequence (DNA): TGCAGCGTTGGAAAAGGGGGGTCCTACAATGAGCAGTTCTTC.

The chain recombines TRBV9 with TRBJ2-7, with D possibly TRBD2 on 6 matching bases. The CDR3 is 15 residues long. Germline loops: CDR1 SGDLS, CDR2 YYNGEE. The V gene lost 3 bases and the J gene lost 3 bases, with 16 bases spanning the gap. CDR3 sequence: CASSGQGGSLYEQYF. CDR3 nucleotide sequence: TGTGCCAGCAGCGGGCAGGGAGGATCGCTCTACGAGCAGTACTTC.

This clone appeared a few times. J is TRBJ2-7 and V is TRBV14; D is undetermined. This CDR3 comprises 11 residues. CDR1 and CDR2 (germline): SGHDN, FVKESK. The germline V and J ends were trimmed by 7 bases and 5 bases, with 9 bases remaining between them. CDR3 sequence (DNA): TGTGCCAGCATGCGAGAAGACGAGCAGTACGTC. Translation gives CASMREDEQYV.

This clone was observed a few times. The chain couples TRBV19 to TRBJ2-1; D is uncertain. The CDR3 has 13 amino acids. CDR1 and CDR2 from the germline V gene are LNHDA and SQIVND (reference sequence). V was pared by 7 bases and J by 6 bases, with 13 bases between. The CDR3 coding sequence is TGTGCCAGTACCCAGAGATGGGGCAATGAGCAGTTCTTC. It specifies CASTQRWGNEQFF.

This clone was detected a few times. This sequence joins TRBV7-9 and TRBJ2-3; no clear D. The germline V and J ends were trimmed by 7 bases and 2 bases, with 10 bases remaining between them. Germline assignment: CDR1 SEHNR and CDR2 FQNEAQ (reference sequence). CDR3 length: 13 residues. The CDR3 DNA reads TGTGCCAGCAAGACTTTGCACACAGATACGCAGTATTTT. Translating it yields CASKTLHTDTQYF.

Regarding this clone: One end of the junction varies from germline; a read error may be responsible. The J gene is TRBJ2-5, the V gene TRBV7-7; no clear D. Per the germline V gene, CDR1 is SSHAT and CDR2 is FNYEAQ (reference sequence). The CDR3 runs to 15 residues. In DNA, the CDR3 is TGTGCTAGCAGCTTAAGTCCCACGGCAATGGAGACCCAGTACTTC. It translates to CASSLSPTAMETQYF.

The rearrangement links TRBV13 to TRBJ1-5; TRBD1 might be the D (5 bases). Germline V CDR1 and CDR2: PRHDT, FYEKMQ (reference sequence). This CDR3 has 15 amino acids. V shed 0 bases and J shed 2 bases, with 8 bases lying between them. CDR3 nucleotides: TGTGCCAGCAGCTTAGGCCCGACAGGCAATCAGCCCCAGCATTTT. Protein product: CASSLGPTGNQPQHF.